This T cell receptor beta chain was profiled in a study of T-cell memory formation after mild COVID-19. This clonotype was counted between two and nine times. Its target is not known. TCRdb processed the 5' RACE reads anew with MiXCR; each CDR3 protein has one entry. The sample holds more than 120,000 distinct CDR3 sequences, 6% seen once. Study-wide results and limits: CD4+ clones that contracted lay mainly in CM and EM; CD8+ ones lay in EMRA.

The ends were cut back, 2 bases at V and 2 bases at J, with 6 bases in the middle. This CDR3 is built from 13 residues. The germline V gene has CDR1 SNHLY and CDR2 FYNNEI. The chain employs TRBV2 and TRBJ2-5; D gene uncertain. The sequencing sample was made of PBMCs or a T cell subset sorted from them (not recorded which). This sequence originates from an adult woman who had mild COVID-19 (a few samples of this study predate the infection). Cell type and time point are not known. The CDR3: CASSEQVQETQYF. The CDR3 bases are TGTGCCAGCAGTGAACAGGTTCAAGAGACCCAGTACTTC.